The entry below gives a single T cell receptor (beta chain) sequence along with its context. Its antigen is not known. The sample is drawn from a study of cytomegalovirus exposure and HLA in healthy donors. In the study overall: The approximately 120 validation repertoires, a later analysis reported, used the same platform as the roughly 730 repertoires from the first cohort. Study-level results: Within the 130 or so validation repertoires, first-cohort TCR clusters tended to co-occur, according to a later analysis. Researchers counted over 150 TCR beta chains as cytomegalovirus-associated.

From germline, CDR1 is MNHNS and CDR2 SASEGT. This CDR3 is 17 amino acids long. V shed 4 bases, J shed 2 bases, and the junction held 11 bases outside the gene matches. The protocol was immunoSEQ multiplex PCR, while the TCRdb copy is restricted to in-frame clones and leaves out a portion. The sample has 150,000 to 180,000 clones; roughly 90% are singletons. The genes are TRBV6-1 and TRBJ1-5; 7 nucleotides align to TRBD1. What was sequenced was PBMCs. The clonotype originates from a man aged 18 to 29 in good health and CMV-seropositive. CDR3 residues: CASSGDRVLSGNQPQHF. CDR3 in DNA: TGTGCCAGCAGTGGCGACAGGGTTTTATCGGGCAATCAGCCCCAGCATTTT.